The 23 T cell receptor beta chains given below trace back to one sample, sequenced in a study of OX40 agonist ivuxolimab in advanced cancers. Sequencing used immunoSEQ multiplex PCR; TCRdb keeps in-frame clones, though not all of them. The top ten clones hold roughly 1.1% of a sample with 45,000 to 55,000 clones, approximately 84% of them seen once. The sample in question was CD4+ or CD8+ T cells sorted from blood, obtained in a trial of the OX40 agonist ivuxolimab. The receptors stem from an adult with an advanced solid tumor such as melanoma, head and neck, liver or kidney cancer.

This clone has only a few counts. In DNA form, the CDR3 reads TGTGCCTGGAGTGTATTTGTGGATACGCAGTATTTT. Translating gives CAWSVFVDTQYF. The rearrangement joins TRBV30 to TRBJ2-3, with unresolved D. CDR3 size: 12 residues. V was shortened by 0 bases and J by 6 bases, with 7 bases between the two germline ends. Germline V CDR1 and CDR2: GTSNPN, SVGIG (reference sequence).

This sequence joins TRBV19 and TRBJ2-2; 13 nucleotides match TRBD2. The CDR3 runs to 17 residues. Germline values: CDR1 LNHDA, CDR2 SQIVND (reference sequence). V lost 5 bases, J lost 4 bases, and 7 bases stayed unmatched. The CDR3 is CASSSRTSGSFTGELFF. In DNA, the CDR3 is TGTGCCAGTAGTTCTCGGACTAGCGGGAGTTTCACCGGGGAGCTGTTTTTT. Complete variable domain (other parts from reference TRBV19 and TRBJ2-2): DGGITQSPKYLFRKEGQNVTLSCEQNLNHDAMYWYRQDPGQGLRLIYYSQIVNDFQKGDIAEGYSVSREKKESFPLTVTSAQKNPTAFYLCASSSRTSGSFTGELFFGEGSRLTVL.

The V gene is TRBV18, the J gene TRBJ2-3; D gene ambiguous. Germline lookup yields CDR1 KGHSH and CDR2 LQKENI. The CDR3 contains 15 residues. V gave up 1 base and J gave up 1 base, with 9 bases separating them. CDR3 loop: CASSPLMSGTDTQYF. The CDR3 region has the DNA TGTGCCAGCTCACCACTGATGTCTGGCACAGATACGCAGTATTTT.

The gene calls are TRBV7-8 and TRBJ2-1, with D unresolved. This CDR3 spans 16 amino acids. V lost 4 bases, J lost 0 bases, and 13 bases lay in between. Germline V gives CDR1 SGHVS, CDR2 FQNEAQ. The CDR3 DNA follows: TGTGCCAGCAGCTACGAGCTCCGGAGCTCCTACAATGAGCAGTTCTTC. Protein: CASSYELRSSYNEQFF.

The rearrangement links TRBV19 to TRBJ2-2; D tentatively reads TRBD1 or TRBD2 (6 bases each). Trimming removed 0 bases from V and 0 bases from J, with 11 bases in between. The CDR3 totals 17 residues. In germline, CDR1 is LNHDA, CDR2 SQIVND (reference sequence). DNA of the CDR3: TGTGCCAGTAGTATAGATCGGGGGCGCGCGAACACCGGGGAGCTGTTTTTT. This translates into CASSIDRGRANTGELFF.

This sequence joins TRBV5-4 and TRBJ2-2; tentative D call: TRBD1 (7 bases). CDR3 length: 15 amino acids. Trimming stripped 0 bases from V and 7 bases from J, with 13 bases between. Germline CDR1 SGHNT, CDR2 YYREEE (reference sequence). The CDR3 DNA is TGTGCCAGCAGCTTGGGACAGGGACTCTTCGGGGAGCTGTTTTTT. Translation: CASSLGQGLFGELFF. The variable domain in full, completed from reference TRBV5-4 and TRBJ2-2, reads ETGVTQSPTHLIKTRGQQVTLRCSSQSGHNTVSWYQQALGQGPQFIFQYYREEENGRGNFPPRFSGLQFPNYSSELNVNALELDDSALYLCASSLGQGLFGELFFGEGSRLTVL.

The J gene is TRBJ2-2, the V gene TRBV7-9, with 7 bases aligning to TRBD1. Per germline, CDR1 SEHNR and CDR2 FQNEAQ (reference sequence). The CDR3 is 16 amino acids. V dropped 4 bases and J dropped 1; count of bases not matched to a gene: 6. CDR3 region: CASSYRTGGNTGELFF. CDR3 DNA: TGTGCCAGCAGCTACCGGACAGGAGGGAACACCGGGGAGCTGTTTTTT.

This chain's CDR3 is CASSLGGYQETQYF. CDR3 bases: TGCGCCAGCAGCTTGGGAGGTTACCAAGAGACCCAGTACTTC. This sequence joins TRBV5-1 and TRBJ2-5; unclear D gene. Per germline, CDR1 SGHRS and CDR2 YFSETQ. The CDR3 is 14 amino acids. Trimming removed 0 bases from V and 0 bases from J, with 6 bases in between.

The rearrangement uses TRBV14 and TRBJ2-1; 8 bases map to TRBD2. Germline values: CDR1 SGHDN, CDR2 FVKESK. Trimming took 5 bases from V and 6 from J; bases not matched to a gene: 9. The CDR3 is made up of 15 amino acids. CDR3 amino acids: CASSVGGASLNEQFF. The DNA for the CDR3 is TGTGCCAGCAGCGTCGGGGGGGCCTCGCTCAATGAGCAGTTCTTC. Based on the CDR3 plus reference TRBV14 and TRBJ2-1, the full variable domain is EAGVTQFPSHSVIEKGQTVTLRCDPISGHDNLYWYRRVMGKEIKFLLHFVKESKQDESGMPNNRFLAERTGGTYSTLKVQPAELEDSGVYFCASSVGGASLNEQFFGPGTRLTVL.

The chain is built from TRBV29-1 and TRBJ2-5; 7 nucleotides match TRBD1. The CDR3 contains 14 residues. CDR1 is SQVTM, CDR2 ANQGSEA, per germline. Trimming cost V 4 bases and J 5 bases; bases outside gene matches: 10. CDR3 sequence reads: CSVGKGQMGETQYF. In DNA, the CDR3 is TGCAGCGTTGGGAAGGGACAGATGGGGGAGACCCAGTACTTC.

The J gene is TRBJ2-3, the V gene TRBV7-9, with a weak D call TRBD2 (5 bases). The length of the CDR3 is 13 residues. In germline, CDR1 is SEHNR, CDR2 FQNEAQ (reference sequence). The V end was cut by 6 bases, the J end by 2 bases, with 9 bases between. The DNA for the CDR3 is TGTGCCAGCAGGCCCGGGGTCACAGATACGCAGTATTTT. This encodes CASRPGVTDTQYF.

This chain links TRBV11-2 with TRBJ2-5; 8 nucleotides agree with TRBD2. V shed 1 base, J shed 1 base, and the junction held 8 bases outside the gene matches. The CDR3 runs to 17 residues. The V gene's germline CDR1 is SGHAT and CDR2 FQNNGV. The CDR3 spells CASSLGTAGDLQETQYF. DNA for the CDR3: TGTGCCAGCAGCTTAGGTACAGCGGGGGACCTCCAAGAGACCCAGTACTTC.

As DNA, the CDR3 is TGCGCCAGCAGCCAAGTATCGGGGGCTGGGGGAGATACGCAGTATTTT. It yields the protein CASSQVSGAGGDTQYF. The chain is built from TRBV4-3 and TRBJ2-3; either TRBD1 or TRBD2 may supply D (6 bases each). V lost 1 base to trimming and J lost 5 bases, with 16 bases between them. Germline V gene sequence: CDR1 LGHNA, CDR2 YSLEER. This CDR3 is 16 amino acids long.

The gene calls are TRBV18 and TRBJ1-5, with D maybe TRBD1 (5 bases). This CDR3 region has 14 residues. Germline CDR1 KGHSH, CDR2 LQKENI. The V gene lost 3 bases and the J gene lost 5 bases, with 11 bases spanning the gap. CDR3 sequence (DNA): TGTGCCAGCTCACCCCAGGGAGGGGATCAGCCCCAGCATTTT. It encodes CASSPQGGDQPQHF. The full variable domain, completed using reference TRBV18 and TRBJ1-5, is NAGVMQNPRHLVRRRGQEARLRCSPMKGHSHVYWYRQLPEEGLKFMVYLQKENIIDESGMPKERFSAEFPKEGPSILRIQQVVRGDSAAYFCASSPQGGDQPQHFGDGTRLSIL.

The rearrangement links TRBV7-9 to TRBJ1-4; TRBD1 matches 7 bases. Germline-derived CDR1 and CDR2 are SEHNR and FQNEAQ (reference sequence). The CDR3 contains 15 residues. Trimming took 3 bases from V and 5 from J; bases not matched to a gene: 6. The CDR3 DNA reads as TGTGCCAGCAGCTTCCTCCGGACAGGAAATGAAAAACTGTTTTTT. Translated, it gives CASSFLRTGNEKLFF.

A few counts support this clone. The J gene is TRBJ1-1, the V gene TRBV28; 7 bases align to TRBD1. Germline values: CDR1 MDHEN, CDR2 SYDVKM. The V gene end was trimmed by 6 bases and the J gene end by 1 base; junction bases not matched to a gene: 5. CDR3 size: 14 residues. CDR3 DNA sequence: TGTGCCAGCAGCCGCGGGACAGCGAACACTGAAGCTTTCTTT. Amino acids: CASSRGTANTEAFF.

DNA for the CDR3: TGCGCCAGCAGCCAAGGATGGCCAGCGAGGGAGTACTTC. It specifies CASSQGWPAREYF. V and J are TRBV4-1 and TRBJ2-7; TRBD2 might be the D (5 bases). CDR1 MGHRA and CDR2 YSYEKL come from the germline V gene. The CDR3 is 13 amino acids. The V and J ends lost 1 base and 11 bases respectively, with 15 bases between them.

The V and J genes are TRBV19 and TRBJ1-4; TRBD1 might be the D (5 bases). Trimming shortened V by 5 bases and J by 4 bases, and 11 bases separated the two germline ends. The CDR3 has 14 residues. In germline, CDR1 is LNHDA, CDR2 SQIVND (reference sequence). The CDR3 spells CASSSVGDNEKLFF. CDR3 sequence (DNA): TGTGCCAGTAGTTCGGTAGGGGATAATGAAAAACTGTTTTTT. Looking up the rest from reference TRBV19 and TRBJ1-4 gives the full variable domain: DGGITQSPKYLFRKEGQNVTLSCEQNLNHDAMYWYRQDPGQGLRLIYYSQIVNDFQKGDIAEGYSVSREKKESFPLTVTSAQKNPTAFYLCASSSVGDNEKLFFGSGTQLSVL.

The chain carries TRBV4-2 and TRBJ1-1; 7 bases fit TRBD1. J was trimmed by 1 base and V by 0 bases; bases with no gene match: 2. This CDR3 comprises 15 residues. The germline V gene encodes CDR1 LGHNA and CDR2 YNFKEQ. This chain's CDR3 is CASSQETGRNTEAFF. The CDR3 nucleotides are TGTGCCAGCAGCCAAGAGACAGGGCGGAACACTGAAGCTTTCTTT.

In its sample, this clone was seen a few times. The rearrangement joins TRBV19 to TRBJ1-5; tentative D call: TRBD1 (5 bases). The CDR3 sequence is 14 residues long. Between the trimmed V and J ends, which lost 8 bases and 0 bases, there was a span of 11 bases. CDR1 and CDR2 from the germline V gene are LNHDA and SQIVND (reference sequence). The CDR3 here is CASSWQGSNQPQHF. DNA for the CDR3: TGTGCCAGTTCCTGGCAGGGTAGCAATCAGCCCCAGCATTTT.

The DNA of the CDR3 is TGTGCCAGCAGCCGTTTGACAGGCAACTATGGCTACACCTTC. It codes for CASSRLTGNYGYTF. V usage is TRBV5-4 and J usage is TRBJ1-2, with D possibly being TRBD1 (6 bases). V gave up 4 bases and J gave up 2 bases, with 12 bases separating them. The CDR3 loop spans 14 amino acids. Germline V gene lookup returns CDR1 SGHNT and CDR2 YYREEE (reference sequence).

V and J are TRBV29-1 and TRBJ2-5; 11 positions agree with TRBD2. CDR3 size: 15 residues. Germline values: CDR1 SQVTM, CDR2 ANQGSEA. V shed 6 bases and J 1 base; nucleotides not matched to a gene: 7. CDR3 nucleotides: TGCAGCGTCGCGGGACTAGCGGCCTCCCAAGAGACCCAGTACTTC. This encodes CSVAGLAASQETQYF.

The V and J genes are TRBV21-1 and TRBJ1-1. TRBV21-1 is listed as a pseudogene. CDR3 size: 19 residues. The CDR3 bases are TGTGCCAGCAGCCCGTTTTCGGCAGGGGACTCGACCCTGAACACTGAAGCTTTCTTT. It translates to CASSPFSAGDSTLNTEAFF.